Listed below are T cell receptor beta chains from one sample, sequenced in a study of cytomegalovirus exposure and HLA in healthy donors. Repertoires were generated with immunoSEQ multiplex PCR, while TCRdb's copy carries only in-frame clones and drops some. The sample shows 150,000 or so clones, 75% to 90% of them seen only once. The sample consisted of PBMCs. These receptors came from a woman younger than 30 in good health and CMV-seronegative. Each CDR3 is given with its conserved first and last residue. The D gene is left open where the match is weak.

CDR3 length: 13; J gene: TRBJ1-1; D gene: TRBD1; V gene: TRBV7-2; CDR3 protein: CASSFTGGAGAFF; CDR3 DNA: TGTGCCAGCAGCTTCACAGGGGGCGCCGGAGCTTTCTTT
CDR3 length: 15; J gene: TRBJ1-3; D gene: .; V gene: TRBV6-1; CDR3 protein: CASSEHGRTGNTIYF; CDR3 DNA: TGTGCCAGCAGTGAACATGGGAGGACTGGAAACACCATATATTTT
CDR3 length: 15; J gene: TRBJ2-1; D gene: TRBD2; V gene: TRBV19; CDR3 protein: CASVSSGRSYNEQFF; CDR3 DNA: TGTGCCAGCGTTTCTAGCGGGAGGTCCTACAATGAGCAGTTCTTC
CDR3 length: 13; J gene: TRBJ1-2; D gene: TRBD1; V gene: TRBV6-4; CDR3 protein: CARSRDRVDGYTF; CDR3 DNA: TGTGCCAGAAGCCGGGACAGGGTCGATGGCTACACCTTC
CDR3 length: 16; J gene: TRBJ2-3; D gene: .; V gene: TRBV30; CDR3 protein: CAWSVGLAGGTDTQYF; CDR3 DNA: TGTGCCTGGAGTGTAGGATTGGCAGGGGGCACAGATACGCAGTATTTT
CDR3 length: 13; J gene: TRBJ1-6; D gene: TRBD1; V gene: TRBV7-9; CDR3 protein: CASQDRGNSPLHF; CDR3 DNA: TGTGCCAGCCAGGACAGGGGGAATTCACCCCTCCACTTT
CDR3 length: 13; J gene: TRBJ1-3; D gene: .; V gene: TRBV2; CDR3 protein: CASGRDSGNTIYF; CDR3 DNA: TGTGCCAGCGGGCGAGACTCTGGAAACACCATATATTTT
CDR3 length: 14; J gene: TRBJ1-1; D gene: TRBD1; V gene: TRBV2; CDR3 protein: CASGTGSANTEAFF; CDR3 DNA: TGTGCCAGCGGGACAGGGTCGGCGAACACTGAAGCTTTCTTT
CDR3 length: 17; J gene: TRBJ2-3; D gene: .; V gene: TRBV6-4; CDR3 protein: CASSDREGLDGTDTQYF; CDR3 DNA: TGTGCCAGCAGTGACCGAGAAGGACTGGATGGCACAGATACGCAGTATTTT
CDR3 length: 15; J gene: TRBJ1-1; D gene: TRBD1; V gene: TRBV19; CDR3 protein: CASLGTGDSNTEAFF; CDR3 DNA: TGTGCCAGTTTGGGGACAGGGGATTCGAACACTGAAGCTTTCTTT
CDR3 length: 14; J gene: TRBJ1-1; D gene: .; V gene: TRBV2; CDR3 protein: CASKRGGDYTEAFF; CDR3 DNA: TGTGCCAGCAAGAGGGGAGGGGACTACACTGAAGCTTTCTTT
CDR3 length: 19; J gene: TRBJ1-2; D gene: .; V gene: TRBV7-9; CDR3 protein: CASSLALAEQRRRPYGYTF; CDR3 DNA: TGTGCCAGCAGCTTAGCTCTGGCAGAGCAGAGGCGCCGACCATATGGCTACACCTTC
CDR3 length: 14; J gene: TRBJ1-1; D gene: .; V gene: TRBV11-1; CDR3 protein: CASSLRGMNTEAFF; CDR3 DNA: TGTGCCAGCAGCTTAAGGGGCATGAACACTGAAGCTTTCTTT
CDR3 length: 17; J gene: TRBJ2-5; D gene: TRBD2; V gene: TRBV9; CDR3 protein: CASSVGTPSGGQETQYF; CDR3 DNA: TGTGCCAGCAGCGTAGGAACCCCTAGCGGGGGCCAAGAGACCCAGTACTTC
CDR3 length: 14; J gene: TRBJ1-2; D gene: TRBD1; V gene: TRBV27; CDR3 protein: CASSQGTGGFGYTF; CDR3 DNA: TGTGCCAGCAGTCAAGGGACAGGAGGATTCGGCTACACCTTC